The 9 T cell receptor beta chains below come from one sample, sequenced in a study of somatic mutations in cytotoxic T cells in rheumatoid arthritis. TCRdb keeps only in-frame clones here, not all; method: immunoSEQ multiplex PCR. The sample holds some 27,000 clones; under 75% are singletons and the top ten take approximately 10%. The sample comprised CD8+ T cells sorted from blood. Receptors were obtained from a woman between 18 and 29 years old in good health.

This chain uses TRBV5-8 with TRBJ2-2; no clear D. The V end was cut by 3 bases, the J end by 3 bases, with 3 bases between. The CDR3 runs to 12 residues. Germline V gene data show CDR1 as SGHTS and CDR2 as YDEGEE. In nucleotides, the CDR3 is TGTGCCAGCAGCTGGTACACCGGGGAGCTGTTTTTT. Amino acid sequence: CASSWYTGELFF.

CDR3 amino acids: CASRLSGTGGTDQPQHF. In DNA, the CDR3 is TGTGCCAGCAGACTCTCCGGGACAGGGGGGACGGATCAGCCCCAGCATTTT. This chain uses TRBV27 with TRBJ1-5; TRBD1 matches at 11 bases. The CDR3 sequence is 17 residues long. Looked up from germline, CDR1 is MNHEY and CDR2 is SMNVEV (reference sequence). The ends lost 6 bases at V and 5 bases at J; junction bases unmatched: 12.

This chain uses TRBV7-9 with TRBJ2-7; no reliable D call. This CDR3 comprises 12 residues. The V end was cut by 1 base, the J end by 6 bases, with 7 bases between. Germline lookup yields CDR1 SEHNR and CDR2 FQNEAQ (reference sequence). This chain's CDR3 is CASSLVGSEQYF. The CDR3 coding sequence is TGTGCCAGCAGCTTAGTCGGATCCGAGCAGTACTTC.

Here the CDR3 reads CSARVGVELFF. As DNA, the CDR3 is TGCAGTGCTAGAGTTGGGGTGGAGCTGTTTTTT. The genes are TRBV20-1 and TRBJ2-2; D unresolved. Germline V gene lookup returns CDR1 DFQATT and CDR2 SNEGSKA (reference sequence). This CDR3 is built from 11 residues. V shed 1 base and J shed 10 bases, with 7 bases lying between them.

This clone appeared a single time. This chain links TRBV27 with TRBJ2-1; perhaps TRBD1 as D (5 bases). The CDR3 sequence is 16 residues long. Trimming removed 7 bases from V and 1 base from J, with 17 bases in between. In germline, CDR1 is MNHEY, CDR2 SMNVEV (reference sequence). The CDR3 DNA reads TGTGCCAGCAAGGAATTTTCAGGGTGGTCCTACAATGAGCAGTTCTTC. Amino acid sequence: CASKEFSGWSYNEQFF.

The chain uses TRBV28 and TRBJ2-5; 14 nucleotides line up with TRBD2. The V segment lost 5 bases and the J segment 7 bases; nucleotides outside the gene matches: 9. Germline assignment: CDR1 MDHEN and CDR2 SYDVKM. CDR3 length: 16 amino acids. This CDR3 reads CASSGTSGSQRGTQYF. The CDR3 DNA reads TGTGCCAGCAGTGGGACTAGCGGGAGCCAAAGAGGGACCCAGTACTTC.

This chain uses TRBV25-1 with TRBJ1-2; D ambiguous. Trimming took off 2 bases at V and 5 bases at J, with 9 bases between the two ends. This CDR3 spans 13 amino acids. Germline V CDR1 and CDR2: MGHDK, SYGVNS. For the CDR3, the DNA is TGTGCCAGCAGTGAAGGACTAACTTATGGCTACACCTTC. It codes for CASSEGLTYGYTF.

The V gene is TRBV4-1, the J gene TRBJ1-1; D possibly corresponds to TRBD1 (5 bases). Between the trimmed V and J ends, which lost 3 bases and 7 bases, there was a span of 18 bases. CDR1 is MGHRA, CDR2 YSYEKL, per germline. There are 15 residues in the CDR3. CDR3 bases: TGCGCCAGCAGCCATTCAGGGCCCGGGAGAGGTGAAGCTTTCTTT. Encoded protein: CASSHSGPGRGEAFF.

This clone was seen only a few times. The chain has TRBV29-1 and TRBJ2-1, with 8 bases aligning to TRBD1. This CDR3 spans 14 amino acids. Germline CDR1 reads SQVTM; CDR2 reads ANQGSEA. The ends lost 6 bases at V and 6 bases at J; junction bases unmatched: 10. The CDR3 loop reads CSVVLGTGGNEQFF. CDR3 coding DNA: TGCAGCGTGGTTCTCGGAACAGGGGGCAATGAGCAGTTCTTC.